A selection of T cell receptor beta chains follows, all from one sample in a study of T cell changes during pregnancy in multiple sclerosis. Assay: immunoSEQ multiplex PCR; the TCRdb copy retains only in-frame clones and omits some. The data show tens of thousands of clones, with 85% to 90% seen just once and around 0.6% held by the top ten. Sequenced material: CD4+ T cells from peripheral blood mononuclear cells, taken in the first trimester of pregnancy. The origin of the receptors is a female donor with multiple sclerosis, enrolled in a pregnancy study. CDR3s include the opening cysteine and the closing phenylalanine or tryptophan. D genes are given only for firm matches. Size tells how often a clone was seen (once, few, many) or the class of an expanded clone, and some rows leave it out.

v_call,j_call,clone_size,d_call,cdr3_aa,cdr3_nt
TRBV6-4,TRBJ2-1,-,TRBD2,CASSDGAGGRREQFF,TGTGCCAGCAGTGACGGGGCGGGAGGGCGACGGGAGCAGTTCTTC
TRBV9,TRBJ1-1,-,TRBD1,CASTLGGFNPTEAFF,TGTGCCAGCACCCTAGGGGGCTTCAATCCAACTGAAGCTTTCTTT
TRBV9,TRBJ2-1,-,TRBD2,CASSAPRVAGTEQFF,TGTGCCAGCAGCGCCCCCCGGGTAGCGGGAACCGAGCAGTTCTTC
TRBV27,TRBJ2-3,few,-,CATRPRVSTDTQYF,TGTGCCACCCGCCCGCGGGTTTCCACAGATACGCAGTATTTT
TRBV5-1,TRBJ2-2,-,-,CASSLGRGTGELFF,TGCGCCAGCAGCTTGGGGCGGGGAACCGGGGAGCTGTTTTTT
TRBV6-1,TRBJ1-2,-,-,CASIPGVNYGYTF,TGTGCCAGCATTCCAGGGGTGAACTATGGCTACACCTTC
TRBV5-1,TRBJ1-5,-,-,CASSLAPGSNQPQHF,TGCGCCAGCAGCTTGGCCCCAGGTAGCAATCAGCCCCAGCATTTT
TRBV20-1,TRBJ2-7,-,-,CSASGDNEQYF,TGCAGTGCGTCAGGGGACAACGAGCAGTACTTC
TRBV7-6,TRBJ1-3,-,-,CASSTGHSGNTIYF,TGTGCCAGCAGCACAGGGCACTCTGGAAACACCATATATTTT
TRBV18,TRBJ2-7,-,-,CASSPGSTGNEQYF,TGTGCCAGCTCACCTGGATCTACCGGGAACGAGCAGTACTTC